The subject of this entry is one TCR beta chain. Blood CD8+ and CD4+ T cells underwent high-throughput TCR beta sequencing. Negative isolation yielded the CD8+ and CD4+ T cells, while FACS enriched the TEMRA cells. The sample is drawn from a study of CD8 T cells in Susac syndrome. Study as a whole: The Susac syndrome patients that were sequenced included 5 or 6 with active disease and roughly 8 in remission.

RNA, at about 0.5 to 1 ug, was reverse transcribed with random hexamers. By means of immunoSEQ multiplex PCR, TCR beta CDR3 spanning 54 Vbeta and 13 Jbeta underwent amplification. One entry per CDR3 protein, called by TCRdb with MiXCR from the immunoSEQ multiplex PCR reads. The sample shows 200,000 to 300,000 distinct CDR3 sequences, 90% to 96% of them seen only once. Germline loops: CDR1 MNHEY, CDR2 SVGAGI. The CDR3 contains 12 residues. Trimming stripped 2 bases from V and 7 bases from J, with 8 bases between. The genes are TRBV6-5 and TRBJ1-2, with D perhaps TRBD1 (5 bases). The sequenced sample consisted of CD4+ T cells from PBMCs. The TCR originated in a human donor with Susac syndrome. CDR3 region: CASSYQGFGYTF. CDR3 nucleotides: TGTGCCAGCAGTTACCAGGGTTTTGGCTACACCTTC.